The 20 T cell receptor beta chains given below trace back to one sample, sequenced in a study of cytomegalovirus exposure and HLA in healthy donors. PCR employed 60 Vbeta and 13 Jbeta primers. Data came from immunoSEQ multiplex PCR; TCRdb stores just in-frame clones and leaves some out. The sample carries over 130,000 clones, 65% to 90% recorded once. Sequencing was performed on PBMCs. Receptor source: a female donor in good health and CMV-seronegative.

The J gene is TRBJ2-1, the V gene TRBV4-1, with TRBD2 matching over 8 bases. Germline CDR1 is MGHRA and CDR2 is YSYEKL. V shed 0 bases, J shed 7 bases, and the junction held 11 bases outside the gene matches. The CDR3 totals 17 residues. The CDR3 is CASSQDSGLAALNEQFF. DNA for the CDR3: TGCGCCAGCAGCCAAGATAGTGGACTAGCCGCACTTAATGAGCAGTTCTTC.

This clone was counted a few times. This chain connects TRBV7-9 to TRBJ2-7; 12 positions match TRBD2. Germline CDR1 reads SEHNR; CDR2 reads FQNEAQ (reference sequence). After removal of 6 bases from V and 3 bases from J, the junction contained 9 bases not matched to a gene. There are 16 residues in the CDR3. CDR3 sequence reads: CASSSTKLAGGYEQYF. DNA of the CDR3: TGTGCCAGCAGTTCCACCAAACTAGCGGGAGGCTACGAGCAGTACTTC.

This chain links TRBV6-5 with TRBJ2-7; 8 bases fit TRBD1. CDR1 and CDR2 (germline): MNHEY, SVGAGI. V lost 6 bases to trimming and J lost 2 bases; unmatched junction nucleotides: 9. This CDR3 is built from 15 residues. This CDR3 is CASSAEDRETYEQYF. CDR3 nucleotide sequence: TGTGCCAGCAGCGCTGAGGACAGGGAAACCTACGAGCAGTACTTC.

J is TRBJ2-1 and V is TRBV5-8, with 9 bases fitting TRBD2. Germline V gene data show CDR1 as SGHTS and CDR2 as YDEGEE. This CDR3 is built from 15 residues. With 5 bases clipped from V and 0 bases from J, the junction kept 3 bases outside the gene matches. The CDR3 DNA reads as TGTGCCAGCAGGCTAGCGGGACCCTCCTACAATGAGCAGTTCTTC. Translated, it gives CASRLAGPSYNEQFF. The entire variable domain, with the rest obtained from reference TRBV5-8 and TRBJ2-1, is as follows: EAGVTQSPTHLIKTRGQQATLRCSPISGHTSVYWYQQALGLGLQFLLWYDEGEERNRGNFPPRFSGRQFPNYSSELNVNALELEDSALYLCASRLAGPSYNEQFFGPGTRLTVL.

J is TRBJ2-2 and V is TRBV2, with 8 bases aligning to TRBD2. This CDR3 has 15 amino acids. V lost 3 bases, J lost 4 bases, and 4 bases stayed unmatched. CDR1 and CDR2 from the germline V gene are SNHLY and FYNNEI. This chain's CDR3 is CASSEGLAGTGELFF. The CDR3 nucleotides read TGTGCCAGCAGTGAGGGGCTAGCGGGCACCGGGGAGCTGTTTTTT.

The table lists this clone with a few counts. The chain combines TRBV6-1 with TRBJ1-1; TRBD1 matches at 8 bases. The V gene's germline CDR1 is MNHNS and CDR2 SASEGT. V lost 4 bases to trimming and J lost 1 base; unmatched junction nucleotides: 5. The CDR3 spans 15 residues. The CDR3 here is CASSVQDRGNTEAFF. CDR3 sequence (DNA): TGTGCCAGCAGTGTTCAAGACAGGGGGAACACTGAAGCTTTCTTT.

J is TRBJ2-1 and V is TRBV7-3; D unresolved. Germline V gene sequence: CDR1 SGHTA, CDR2 FQGTGA. The length of the CDR3 is 12 residues. The V gene lost 2 bases and the J gene lost 7 bases, with 6 bases spanning the gap. The CDR3 region is CASSLDGNEQFF. The CDR3 coding sequence is TGTGCCAGCAGCTTAGACGGGAATGAGCAGTTCTTC.

The V gene is TRBV5-1, the J gene TRBJ2-3; D may be TRBD2 (6 bases). CDR1 and CDR2 (germline): SGHRS, YFSETQ. The CDR3 spans 16 residues. The germline V and J ends were trimmed by 1 base and 7 bases, with 19 bases remaining between them. The CDR3: CASSLWEDTLLNTQYF. DNA for the CDR3: TGCGCCAGCAGCTTGTGGGAGGACACCCTTTTGAATACGCAGTATTTT.

This clone was recorded a few times. This chain links TRBV29-1 with TRBJ1-4; D is perhaps TRBD1 (5 bases). The CDR3 contains 13 residues. In germline, CDR1 is SQVTM, CDR2 ANQGSEA. Trimming removed 8 bases from V and 7 bases from J, with 17 bases in between. In DNA, the CDR3 is TGCAGCACACGACAGACTGCTGGTGAAAAACTGTTTTTT. Its translation is CSTRQTAGEKLFF.

The chain links TRBV7-9 to TRBJ2-7; 8 bases line up with TRBD1. Per germline, CDR1 SEHNR and CDR2 FQNEAQ (reference sequence). The CDR3 has 14 amino acids. V lost 5 bases to trimming and J lost 2 bases; unmatched junction nucleotides: 5. The DNA of the CDR3 is TGTGCCAGCAGCCTACAGGGGGGTCCCTACGAGCAGTACTTC. Translated, it gives CASSLQGGPYEQYF.

This sequence joins TRBV5-4 and TRBJ1-1; 7 bases map to TRBD1. Germline assignment: CDR1 SGHNT and CDR2 YYREEE (reference sequence). The CDR3 sequence is 14 residues long. Trimming at V came to 3 bases and at J to 1 base, leaving 3 bases not matched to a gene. The CDR3 is CASSSRTGNTEAFF. CDR3 nucleotide sequence: TGTGCCAGCAGCTCCAGGACAGGGAACACTGAAGCTTTCTTT.

The genes are TRBV18 and TRBJ2-5; 14 positions agree with TRBD2. The germline V gene has CDR1 KGHSH and CDR2 LQKENI. Germline trimming cut 3 bases from V and 0 bases from J; bases unmatched to any gene: 3. The CDR3 runs 17 residues. In DNA form, the CDR3 reads TGTGCCAGCTCACCGGGACTAGCGGGAGTCTACCAAGAGACCCAGTACTTC. Residues: CASSPGLAGVYQETQYF. The whole variable domain, remainder taken from reference TRBV18 and TRBJ2-5, is NAGVMQNPRHLVRRRGQEARLRCSPMKGHSHVYWYRQLPEEGLKFMVYLQKENIIDESGMPKERFSAEFPKEGPSILRIQQVVRGDSAAYFCASSPGLAGVYQETQYFGPGTRLLVL.

V and J are TRBV5-4 and TRBJ2-7, with 10 nucleotides matching TRBD1. Germline assignment: CDR1 SGHNT and CDR2 YYREEE (reference sequence). V lost 0 bases to trimming and J lost 7 bases; unmatched junction nucleotides: 7. CDR3 length equals 15 residues. The CDR3 coding sequence is TGTGCCAGCAGCTTGGCTATTGGACAGGGGGGAGAGCAGTACTTC. It is translated as CASSLAIGQGGEQYF.

This clone appeared once. The J gene is TRBJ1-2, the V gene TRBV7-2; 7 bases match TRBD1. V was clipped by 7 bases and J by 8 bases; unmatched bases: 10. The germline V gene has CDR1 SGHTA and CDR2 FQGNSA. The CDR3 spans 13 residues. The CDR3 bases are TGTGCCAGCACCCCGACAGGGAGCGGCGGCTACACCTTC. This translates into CASTPTGSGGYTF.

This sequence joins TRBV7-2 and TRBJ1-2; the match to TRBD1 covers 9 bases. J gave up 7 bases and V 7 bases, and 7 bases lay outside the gene matches. CDR3 size: 13 residues. CDR1 is SGHTA, CDR2 FQGNSA, per germline. CDR3 sequence: CASIPGQGRGYTF. CDR3 coding DNA: TGTGCCAGCATCCCGGGACAGGGACGTGGCTACACCTTC.

CDR3 DNA: TGTGCCAGCAGTGTCGAGCGGGGGGCCTACGAGCAGTACTTC. It specifies CASSVERGAYEQYF. The V call is TRBV6-1, the J call TRBJ2-7; 9 nucleotides line up with TRBD2. This CDR3 is 14 amino acids long. Germline V gene sequence: CDR1 MNHNS, CDR2 SASEGT. V trimming: 4 bases; J trimming: 2 bases; junction bases outside the gene matches: 3.

This clone appeared a few times. The chain employs TRBV4-2 and TRBJ2-6; 9 bases match TRBD1. Germline V gives CDR1 LGHNA, CDR2 YNFKEQ. After removal of 6 bases from V and 0 bases from J, the junction contained 9 bases not matched to a gene. The CDR3 consists of 18 residues. The CDR3 spells CASRGGQGKPSGANVLTF. CDR3 DNA: TGTGCCAGCAGGGGGGGACAGGGAAAACCCTCTGGGGCCAACGTCCTGACTTTC.

This clone came up once. The chain uses TRBV7-9 and TRBJ2-4; D is perhaps TRBD2 (6 bases). Trimming pared 5 bases from V and 0 bases from J, leaving 14 bases between. Germline lookup yields CDR1 SEHNR and CDR2 FQNEAQ (reference sequence). The CDR3 runs 16 residues. CDR3 residues: CASSPSVGLAKNIQYF. The DNA for the CDR3 is TGTGCCAGCAGCCCTAGCGTGGGACTAGCCAAAAACATTCAGTACTTC. Complete variable domain (other parts from reference TRBV7-9 and TRBJ2-4): DTGVSQNPRHKITKRGQNVTFRCDPISEHNRLYWYRQTLGQGPEFLTYFQNEAQLEKSRLLSDRFSAERPKGSFSTLEIQRTEQGDSAMYLCASSPSVGLAKNIQYFGAGTRLSVL.

This chain uses TRBV20-1 with TRBJ2-7, with D hard to call. V lost 3 bases, J lost 3 bases, and 6 bases lay in between. The CDR3 consists of 11 residues. From germline, CDR1 is DFQATT and CDR2 SNEGSKA (reference sequence). In DNA, the CDR3 is TGCAGTGCTAGCGTACTCTACGAGCAGTACTTC. It yields the protein CSASVLYEQYF.

The chain is built from TRBV28 and TRBJ1-5; 7 nucleotides align to TRBD1. After removal of 4 bases from V and 10 bases from J, the junction contained 7 bases not matched to a gene. The CDR3 spans 13 residues. CDR1 and CDR2 from the germline V gene are MDHEN and SYDVKM. CDR3 DNA: TGTGCCAGCAGTTCCCGGACAGGACCCCCCCAGCATTTT. It encodes CASSSRTGPPQHF.